Below are 19 T cell receptor beta chains sequenced from a single sample in a study of blood T cell repertoires in COVID-19. Assay used: immunoSEQ multiplex PCR; TCRdb lists only in-frame clones, some missing. The sample records 85,000 to 95,000 clones, approximately 80% being singletons. The specimen sequenced was peripheral blood. All receptors come from a man between 65 and 79 years old with acute or convalescent COVID-19.

V is TRBV14 and J is TRBJ2-7; possibly TRBD1 for D (6 bases). CDR3 size: 15 residues. Germline loops: CDR1 SGHDN, CDR2 FVKESK. Trimming shortened V by 1 base and J by 2 bases, and 12 bases separated the two germline ends. The CDR3 sequence is CASSQVFNRAYEQYF. The CDR3, as DNA: TGTGCCAGCAGCCAAGTATTTAACAGGGCCTACGAGCAGTACTTC. Drawing the rest from reference TRBV14 and TRBJ2-7, the complete variable domain is EAGVTQFPSHSVIEKGQTVTLRCDPISGHDNLYWYRRVMGKEIKFLLHFVKESKQDESGMPNNRFLAERTGGTYSTLKVQPAELEDSGVYFCASSQVFNRAYEQYFGPGTRLTVT.

The CDR3 sequence: CASSLTSGTPYNEQFF. CDR3 nucleotides: TGTGCCAGCAGTTTAACTAGCGGGACCCCTTACAATGAGCAGTTCTTC. V is TRBV28 and J is TRBJ2-1; 10 nucleotides align to TRBD2. The CDR3 is 16 amino acids. Trimming removed 2 bases from V and 4 bases from J; junction bases left unmatched: 5. Looked up from germline, CDR1 is MDHEN and CDR2 is SYDVKM. Variable domain in full (rest from reference TRBV28 and TRBJ2-1): DVKVTQSSRYLVKRTGEKVFLECVQDMDHENMFWYRQDPGLGLRLIYFSYDVKMKEKGDIPEGYSVSREKKERFSLILESASTNQTSMYLCASSLTSGTPYNEQFFGPGTRLTVL.

The chain links TRBV6-6 to TRBJ1-1; no firm D call. V was clipped by 6 bases and J by 6 bases, with 11 bases between them. Germline V gene lookup returns CDR1 MNHNY and CDR2 SVGAGI (reference sequence). The CDR3 is 12 amino acids. CDR3 in DNA: TGTGCCAGCAGCTCCGGGAGGCCTGAAGCTTTCTTT. Protein sequence: CASSSGRPEAFF.

The V call is TRBV2, the J call TRBJ1-6; 8 nucleotides agree with TRBD1. The CDR3 spans 14 residues. CDR1 is SNHLY and CDR2 is FYNNEI in the germline V gene. The junction had 6 bases not matched to a gene; V was cut back by 7 bases and J by 7 bases. The CDR3, as DNA: TGTGCCAGCACTTGGACAGGGCTCAATTCACCCCTCCACTTT. It yields the protein CASTWTGLNSPLHF.

V usage is TRBV19 and J usage is TRBJ2-2; TRBD1 might be the D (5 bases). The V gene lost 7 bases and the J gene lost 1 base, with 7 bases spanning the gap. Germline loops: CDR1 LNHDA, CDR2 SQIVND (reference sequence). This CDR3 spans 13 amino acids. This chain's CDR3 is CASKGLNTGELFF. As DNA, the CDR3 is TGTGCCAGTAAGGGGTTGAACACCGGGGAGCTGTTTTTT. Combining the CDR3 with reference TRBV19 and TRBJ2-2 gives the whole variable domain DGGITQSPKYLFRKEGQNVTLSCEQNLNHDAMYWYRQDPGQGLRLIYYSQIVNDFQKGDIAEGYSVSREKKESFPLTVTSAQKNPTAFYLCASKGLNTGELFFGEGSRLTVL.

This clone was counted only a few times. V usage is TRBV2 and J usage is TRBJ1-1, with a tentative D call TRBD1 (6 bases). Germline V gives CDR1 SNHLY, CDR2 FYNNEI. The CDR3 runs 15 residues. Trimming pared 7 bases from V and 3 bases from J, leaving 18 bases between. The CDR3 DNA follows: TGTGCCAGCAAAAGATCCAGGGCAGGGGACACTGAAGCTTTCTTT. Translated: CASKRSRAGDTEAFF.

Ten or more counts support this clone. The J gene is TRBJ2-2, the V gene TRBV12-5; 7 positions agree with TRBD1. The V gene end was trimmed by 6 bases and the J gene end by 1 base; junction bases not matched to a gene: 14. The length of the CDR3 is 18 residues. Germline V gives CDR1 LGHNT, CDR2 FRNRAP. CDR3 sequence: CASGPTTGSRVNTGELFF. The CDR3, as DNA: TGTGCTAGTGGCCCTACGACAGGGAGTAGGGTGAACACCGGGGAGCTGTTTTTT.

This chain uses TRBV19 with TRBJ1-5; D possibly corresponds to TRBD1 (5 bases). The ends were cut back, 3 bases at V and 0 bases at J, with 12 bases in the middle. The CDR3 contains 16 residues. Germline V CDR1 and CDR2: LNHDA, SQIVND (reference sequence). The CDR3 spells CASSIREGYSNQPQHF. CDR3 bases: TGTGCCAGTAGTATTAGGGAGGGGTATAGCAATCAGCCCCAGCATTTT.

The V gene is TRBV24-1, the J gene TRBJ1-4; the D gene is possibly TRBD1 (5 bases). The CDR3 contains 18 residues. The V gene lost 2 bases and the J gene lost 10 bases, with 25 bases spanning the gap. Germline assignment: CDR1 KGHDR and CDR2 SFDVKD. CDR3 in amino acids: CATSDSKITRVGHGKLFF. The CDR3 nucleotides are TGTGCCACCAGTGATTCGAAGATAACCAGGGTAGGACATGGAAAACTGTTTTTT.

The chain couples TRBV16 to TRBJ2-3; perhaps TRBD2 as D (6 bases). CDR3 length equals 15 residues. CDR1 is KGHSY, CDR2 FQNENV, per germline. The V end lost 1 base, the J end lost 5 bases, and 13 bases lay between the germline ends. CDR3 bases: TGTGCCAGCAGCCAATTGGACCGGAGGGGAGATACGCAGTATTTT. Encoded protein: CASSQLDRRGDTQYF.

The V call is TRBV25-1, the J call TRBJ1-5; 9 bases line up with TRBD1. The CDR3 consists of 17 residues. In germline, CDR1 is MGHDK, CDR2 SYGVNS. V was pared by 3 bases and J by 1 base, with 7 bases of the junction left unmatched. The chain's CDR3 is CASSDWWTGVSNQPQHF. DNA of the CDR3: TGTGCCAGCAGTGACTGGTGGACAGGGGTGAGCAATCAGCCCCAGCATTTT.

This clone was recorded only once. J is TRBJ2-3 and V is TRBV29-1; D gene unclear. The germline gives CDR1 SQVTM, CDR2 ANQGSEA. The CDR3 sequence is 12 residues long. V was pared by 6 bases and J by 4 bases, with 11 bases between. CDR3 loop: CSVAQMPDTQYF. As DNA, the CDR3 is TGCAGCGTAGCTCAAATGCCAGATACGCAGTATTTT.

This clone was detected a few times. The chain recombines TRBV5-1 with TRBJ1-6, with D perhaps TRBD1 (6 bases). Trimming removed 0 bases at V and 3 bases at J, with 10 bases between. CDR1 SGHRS and CDR2 YFSETQ come from the germline V gene. The CDR3 is 16 amino acids. The chain's CDR3 is CASSLDGQSYNSPLHF. As DNA, the CDR3 is TGCGCCAGCAGCTTGGATGGACAGAGCTATAATTCACCCCTCCACTTT. The full variable domain, its missing parts supplied by reference TRBV5-1 and TRBJ1-6, is KAGVTQTPRYLIKTRGQQVTLSCSPISGHRSVSWYQQTPGQGLQFLFEYFSETQRNKGNFPGRFSGRQFSNSRSEMNVSTLELGDSALYLCASSLDGQSYNSPLHFGNGTRLTVT.

J is TRBJ2-7 and V is TRBV21-1; TRBD2 was called by the table and not checked on the DNA. TRBV21-1 is tagged as a pseudogene. The CDR3 runs 14 residues. The CDR3 sequence is CASSKAYRGREQYF. The CDR3 DNA reads as TGTGCCAGCAGCAAAGCTTATAGAGGAAGGGAGCAGTACTTC.

The chain couples TRBV15 to TRBJ1-1, with 7 bases identical to TRBD1. Germline CDR1 is LNHNV and CDR2 is YYDKDF (reference sequence). V lost 11 bases and J lost 1; bases outside the gene matches: 10. The length of the CDR3 is 14 residues. The DNA of the CDR3 is TGTGCCGCAAAGGGGGCAGGAAGGAACACTGAAGCTTTCTTT. It yields the protein CAAKGAGRNTEAFF.

The chain employs TRBV5-4 and TRBJ1-2, with D hard to call. V was cut by 2 bases and J by 3 bases, with 8 bases left in between. The CDR3 contains 13 residues. The germline CDR1 and CDR2 sequences are SGHNT and YYREEE (reference sequence). CDR3 nucleotide sequence: TGTGCCAGCAGCTTTTCAGTTGACTATGGCTACACCTTC. This encodes CASSFSVDYGYTF.

This clone showed up just a few times. V and J are TRBV5-1 and TRBJ2-2; D call uncertain. The CDR3 contains 14 residues. In germline, CDR1 is SGHRS, CDR2 YFSETQ. Trimming removed 3 bases at V and 3 bases at J, with 9 bases between. CDR3 sequence: CASSSYGDTGELFF. Written as DNA, the CDR3 is TGCGCCAGCAGCTCCTATGGTGACACCGGGGAGCTGTTTTTT.

The chain uses TRBV2 and TRBJ1-1; no clear D. In germline, CDR1 is SNHLY, CDR2 FYNNEI. The V and J ends lost 11 bases and 4 bases respectively, with 11 bases between them. This CDR3 region has 11 residues. CDR3 bases: TGTGCCCAGTCACCCGCCACTGAAGCTTTCTTT. It translates to CAQSPATEAFF.

V usage is TRBV24-1 and J usage is TRBJ2-2; 7 bases agree with TRBD1. This CDR3 region has 16 residues. V was pared by 3 bases and J by 0 bases, with 3 bases of the junction left unmatched. Germline assignment: CDR1 KGHDR and CDR2 SFDVKD. CDR3 in amino acids: CATSDNRGPNTGELFF. The DNA for the CDR3 is TGTGCCACCAGTGATAACAGGGGCCCGAACACCGGGGAGCTGTTTTTT.